The clone carrying this T cell receptor (beta chain) was seen more than once but under ten times. Its target is not known. The source of the sample is a study of identical twins. Study-level findings and limits: The authors noted that invariant MAIT and iNKT cells could partly confound zero-insertion analyses. Weaker excess twin sharing was observed in beta out-of-frame sequences.

TCRdb recomputed calls from the 5' RACE reads with MiXCR, one row per CDR3 protein. The profile shows 450,000 or so distinct CDR3 sequences, roughly 13% of them singletons. CDR3 length equals 14 residues. V lost 5 bases, J lost 7 bases, and 12 bases lay in between. These records were also assigned to another study, of yellow fever vaccine responses in identical twins.

The J gene is TRBJ1-6, the V gene TRBV12-3 or TRBV12-4, with a possible D match to TRBD1 (5 bases). The TCR comes from a woman in her late teens or twenties in good health. The sample taken for sequencing was CD4+ T cells sorted from blood. As DNA, the CDR3 is TGTGCCAGCAGTGGCAGTGGGGGGAATTCACCCCTCCACTTT. It encodes CASSGSGGNSPLHF.